This T cell receptor beta chain was observed in a study of blood T cell repertoires in COVID-19. Overall study: Acute-phase and convalescent COVID-19 samples originated in the United States, Italy and Spain. The analysed material was cDNA or gDNA that came from T cells, B-cell-depleted T cells, or PBMCs.

J was trimmed by 7 bases and V by 1 base; bases with no gene match: 8. The germline V gene has CDR1 SNHLY and CDR2 FYNNEI. The CDR3 has 15 residues. The table came from immunoSEQ multiplex PCR; TCRdb's copy has only in-frame clones and leaves some out. The sample includes over 50,000 clones, approximately 81% seen only once; the top ten take 2.6%. What was sequenced was peripheral blood. V is TRBV2 and J is TRBJ1-1; 8 nucleotides line up with TRBD1. This sequence originates from a man in his forties or fifties with acute or convalescent COVID-19. CDR3 DNA: TGTGCCAGCAGTGAAGGGCAGGGGGCGCTTATTGAAGCTTTCTTT. Translation gives CASSEGQGALIEAFF.